Each of the 9 T cell receptor beta chains below was sequenced from the same sample in a study of esophageal squamous cell carcinoma under preoperative chemotherapy. MiXCR was run by TCRdb on the PCR reads, yielding one entry per CDR3 protein. The data show roughly 10,000 distinct CDR3 sequences, almost 65% seen once. Described time point: after preoperative PTX-NDP chemotherapy. This material was acquired from a patient given preoperative chemotherapy. Every receptor here comes from a human donor with esophageal squamous cell carcinoma. The donor label of this sample is uncertain.

V is TRBV12-3 or TRBV12-4 and J is TRBJ2-3; D is unresolved. The V gene lost 2 bases and the J gene lost 0 bases, with 12 bases spanning the gap. The CDR3 has 16 amino acids. Here the CDR3 reads CASSLIQSASTDTQYF. The CDR3 region has the DNA TGTGCCAGCAGTTTAATTCAGTCGGCGAGCACAGATACGCAGTATTTT.

CDR3 residues: CASSLVQREVEQFF. CDR3 sequence (DNA): TGTGCCAGCAGCTTAGTTCAGCGGGAGGTTGAGCAGTTCTTC. This chain joins TRBV7-8 and TRBJ2-1; 9 nucleotides align to TRBD2. Germline V lookup: CDR1 SGHVS, CDR2 FQNEAQ. Trimming took 1 base from V and 9 from J; bases not matched to a gene: 4. The CDR3 loop spans 14 amino acids.

Comments on this clonotype: At one end the junction does not follow the germline gene, possibly because of a read error. CDR3 protein: CASSESGGSDTDTQYF. CDR3 in DNA: TGTGCCAGCAGTGAATCGGGGGGGAGCGACACAGACACGCAGTATTTC. This rearrangement joins TRBV6-1 to TRBJ2-4, with TRBD2 identical over 8 bases. Germline V gene lookup returns CDR1 MNHNS and CDR2 SASEGT. This CDR3 comprises 16 residues.

Ten or more counts support this clonotype. This rearrangement joins TRBV11-2 to TRBJ2-1, with 9 bases fitting TRBD1. There are 13 residues in the CDR3. CDR1 is SGHAT, CDR2 FQNNGV, per germline. V trimming: 5 bases; J trimming: 7 bases; junction bases outside the gene matches: 3. CDR3 region: CASSTGQGNEQFF. The CDR3 coding sequence is TGTGCCAGCAGCACTGGACAGGGGAATGAGCAGTTCTTC.

This clonotype came up a few times. Its ends do not fully match the called genes, so a read error is possible. This chain links TRBV6-1 with TRBJ2-1, with D possibly TRBD2 on 5 matching bases. CDR1 is MNHNS, CDR2 SASEGT, per germline. This CDR3 is built from 12 residues. CDR3 DNA sequence: TGTGCCAGCAGTGAAATAACCGCATGGGAGTACTTC. Translation gives CASSEITAWEYF.

The V call is TRBV27, the J call TRBJ2-1, with 9 bases matching TRBD2. The J call may be faulty, since TRBJ2-7 better matches the DNA end. The CDR3 loop spans 14 amino acids. Per germline, CDR1 MNHEY and CDR2 SMNVEV (reference sequence). The chain's CDR3 is CASRSGSSYNEQYF. In DNA form, the CDR3 reads TGTGCCAGCCGTAGCGGGAGCTCCTACAATGAGCAGTACTTC.

CDR3 sequence (DNA): TGTGCCAGCAGCTCAGGGACAGGGAGGGCTGGCTACACCTTC. Its protein product is CASSSGTGRAGYTF. The chain has TRBV11-2 and TRBJ1-2; 9 nucleotides align to TRBD1. V lost 4 bases and J lost 7; bases outside the gene matches: 7. Germline CDR1 SGHAT, CDR2 FQNNGV. The CDR3 sequence is 14 residues long.

This clonotype came up a few times. This chain joins TRBV7-2 and TRBJ2-1, with D tentatively TRBD1 (6 bases). The assigned J gene may be wrong: the sequence end matches TRBJ2-7 better. This CDR3 is built from 14 residues. Germline lookup yields CDR1 SGHTA and CDR2 FQGNSA. CDR3 residues: CASSRLGQSYEQYF. CDR3 in DNA: TGTGCCAGCAGTCGTCTCGGACAGTCCTACGAGCAGTACTTC.

The chain couples TRBV6-1 to TRBJ2-4; TRBD2 agrees at 10 bases. J lost 3 bases, V lost 6 bases, and 5 bases had no gene match. Germline values: CDR1 MNHNS, CDR2 SASEGT. CDR3 size: 15 residues. The CDR3 DNA follows: TGTGCCAGCAGCGCTAGCGGGAGAGGCAAAAACATTCAGTACTTC. Encoded protein: CASSASGRGKNIQYF.